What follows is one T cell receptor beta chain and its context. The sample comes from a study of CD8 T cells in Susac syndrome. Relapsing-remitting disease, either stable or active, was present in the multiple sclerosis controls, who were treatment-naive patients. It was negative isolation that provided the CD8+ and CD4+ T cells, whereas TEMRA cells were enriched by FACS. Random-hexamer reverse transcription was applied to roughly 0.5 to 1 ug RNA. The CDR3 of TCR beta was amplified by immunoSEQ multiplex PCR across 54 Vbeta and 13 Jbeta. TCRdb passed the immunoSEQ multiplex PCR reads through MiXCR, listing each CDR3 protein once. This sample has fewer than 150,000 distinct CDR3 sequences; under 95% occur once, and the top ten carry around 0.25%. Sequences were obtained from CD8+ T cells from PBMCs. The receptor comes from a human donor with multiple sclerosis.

CDR3 nucleotides: TGTGCCAGCAGTTACTCGGCCGGAGGTCGGGACATTCAGTACTTC. Translation gives CASSYSAGGRDIQYF. The chain couples TRBV6-5 to TRBJ2-4, with D perhaps matching TRBD2 (5 bases). V lost 0 bases and J lost 8, with 14 bases in between. Germline lookup yields CDR1 MNHEY and CDR2 SVGAGI. The CDR3 is 15 amino acids.